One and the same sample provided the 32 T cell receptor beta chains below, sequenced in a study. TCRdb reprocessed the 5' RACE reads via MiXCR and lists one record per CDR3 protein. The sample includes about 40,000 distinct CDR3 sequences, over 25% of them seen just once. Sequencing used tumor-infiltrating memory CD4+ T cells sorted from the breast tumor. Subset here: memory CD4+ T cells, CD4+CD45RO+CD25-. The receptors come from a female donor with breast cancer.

As DNA, the CDR3 is TGTGCCAGCAGCCCCCCTCAGCGGAGCACAGATACGCAGTATTTT. It codes for CASSPPQRSTDTQYF. The V call is TRBV13, the J call TRBJ2-3; D is possibly TRBD2 (5 bases). Trimming removed 5 bases from V and 0 bases from J, with 12 bases in between. The CDR3 consists of 15 residues. Germline CDR1 is PRHDT and CDR2 is FYEKMQ (reference sequence). Full variable domain (remainder filled in from reference TRBV13 and TRBJ2-3): AAGVIQSPRHLIKEKRETATLKCYPIPRHDTVYWYQQGPGQDPQFLISFYEKMQSDKGSIPDRFSAQQFSDYHSELNMSSLELGDSALYFCASSPPQRSTDTQYFGPGTRLTVL.

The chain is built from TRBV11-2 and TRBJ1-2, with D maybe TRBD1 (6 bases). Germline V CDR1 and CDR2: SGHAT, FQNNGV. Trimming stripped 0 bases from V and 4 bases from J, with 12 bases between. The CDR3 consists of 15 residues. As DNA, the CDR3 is TGTGCCAGCAGCTTAGAGGGGGCAGGCCTCTATGGCTACACCTTC. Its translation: CASSLEGAGLYGYTF.

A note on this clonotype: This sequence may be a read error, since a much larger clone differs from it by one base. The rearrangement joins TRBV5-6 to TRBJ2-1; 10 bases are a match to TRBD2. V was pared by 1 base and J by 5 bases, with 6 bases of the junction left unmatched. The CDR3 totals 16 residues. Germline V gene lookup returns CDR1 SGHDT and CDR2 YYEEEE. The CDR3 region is CASSLPGTSVHNEQFF. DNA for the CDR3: TGTGCCAGCAGCTTGCCCGGGACTAGCGTCCACAATGAGCAGTTCTTC.

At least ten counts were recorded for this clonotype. The CDR3 is CASSLSIGVNQPQHF. DNA for the CDR3: TGCGCCAGCAGCCTGAGCATAGGTGTCAATCAGCCCCAGCATTTT. This sequence joins TRBV4-3 and TRBJ1-5; D not certain. Germline CDR1 reads LGHNA; CDR2 reads YSLEER. The CDR3 contains 15 residues. V was shortened by 4 bases and J by 3 bases, with 13 bases between the two germline ends.

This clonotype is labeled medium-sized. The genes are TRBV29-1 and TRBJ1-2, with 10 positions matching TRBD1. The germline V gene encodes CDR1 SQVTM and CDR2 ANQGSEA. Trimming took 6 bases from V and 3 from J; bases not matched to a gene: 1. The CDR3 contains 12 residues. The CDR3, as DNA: TGCAGCGTGGACAGGGGGGACTATGGCTACACCTTC. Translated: CSVDRGDYGYTF.

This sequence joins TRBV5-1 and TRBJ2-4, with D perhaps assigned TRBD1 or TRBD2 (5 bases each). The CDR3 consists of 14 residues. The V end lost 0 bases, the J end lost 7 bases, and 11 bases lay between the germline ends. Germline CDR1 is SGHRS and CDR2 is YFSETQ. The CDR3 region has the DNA TGCGCCAGCAGCTTGGGCGACGGGGACAACATTCAGTACTTC. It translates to CASSLGDGDNIQYF.

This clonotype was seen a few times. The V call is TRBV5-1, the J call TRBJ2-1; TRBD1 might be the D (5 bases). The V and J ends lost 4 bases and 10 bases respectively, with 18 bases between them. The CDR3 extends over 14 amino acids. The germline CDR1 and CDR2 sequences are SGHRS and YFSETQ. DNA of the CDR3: TGCGCCAGCAGCCCAACCCCAGGGTCCCCCGAGCAGTTCTTC. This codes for CASSPTPGSPEQFF.

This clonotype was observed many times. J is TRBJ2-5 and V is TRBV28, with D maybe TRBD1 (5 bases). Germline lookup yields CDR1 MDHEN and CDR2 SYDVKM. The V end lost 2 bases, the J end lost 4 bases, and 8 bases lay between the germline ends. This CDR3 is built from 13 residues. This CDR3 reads CASSLQGLETQYF. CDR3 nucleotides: TGTGCCAGCAGTTTACAGGGCCTAGAGACCCAGTACTTC.

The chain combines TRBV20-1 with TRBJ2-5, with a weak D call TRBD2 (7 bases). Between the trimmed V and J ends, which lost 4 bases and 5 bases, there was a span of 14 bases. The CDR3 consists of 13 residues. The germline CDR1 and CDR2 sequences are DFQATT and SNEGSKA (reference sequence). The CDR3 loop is CSANRGADETQYF. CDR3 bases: TGCAGTGCTAACCGGGGGGCGGATGAGACCCAGTACTTC.

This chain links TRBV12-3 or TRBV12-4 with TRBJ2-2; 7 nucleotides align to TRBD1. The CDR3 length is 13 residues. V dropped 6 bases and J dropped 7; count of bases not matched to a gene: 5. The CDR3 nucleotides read TGTGCCAGCAGCCGACAGGGTAACGGGGAGCTGTTTTTT. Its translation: CASSRQGNGELFF.

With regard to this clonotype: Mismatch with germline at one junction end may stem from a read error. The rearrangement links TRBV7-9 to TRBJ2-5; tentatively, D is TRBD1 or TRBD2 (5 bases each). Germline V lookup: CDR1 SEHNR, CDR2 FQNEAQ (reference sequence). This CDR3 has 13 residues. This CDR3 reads CASTQGTQGTQYF. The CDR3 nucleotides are TGTGCCAGCACCCAAGGGACCCAAGGGACCCAGTACTTC.

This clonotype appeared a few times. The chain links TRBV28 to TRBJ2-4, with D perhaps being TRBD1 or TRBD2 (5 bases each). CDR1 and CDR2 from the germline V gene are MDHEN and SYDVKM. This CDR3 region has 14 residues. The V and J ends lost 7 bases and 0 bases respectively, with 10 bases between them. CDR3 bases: TGTGCCAGCAAGGGGACCCTAGCCAAAAACATTCAGTACTTC. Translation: CASKGTLAKNIQYF.

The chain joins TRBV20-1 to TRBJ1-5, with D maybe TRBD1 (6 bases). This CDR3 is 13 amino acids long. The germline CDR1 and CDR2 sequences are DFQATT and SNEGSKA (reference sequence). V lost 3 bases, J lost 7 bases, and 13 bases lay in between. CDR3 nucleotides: TGCAGTGCTAGGAGGGACAATGGACAGCCCCAGCATTTT. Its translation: CSARRDNGQPQHF.

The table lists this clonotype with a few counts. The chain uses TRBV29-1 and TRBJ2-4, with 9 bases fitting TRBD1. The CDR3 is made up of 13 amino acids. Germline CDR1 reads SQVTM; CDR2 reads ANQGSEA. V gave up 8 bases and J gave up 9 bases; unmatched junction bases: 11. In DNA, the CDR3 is TGCAGCTTCGGACAGGGGATCGATTCCATTCAGTACTTC. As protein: CSFGQGIDSIQYF.

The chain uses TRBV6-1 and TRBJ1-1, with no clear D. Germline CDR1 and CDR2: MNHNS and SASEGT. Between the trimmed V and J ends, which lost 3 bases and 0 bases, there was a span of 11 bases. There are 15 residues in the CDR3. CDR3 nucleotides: TGTGCCAGCAGTGAGGTCGCCTTAATGAACACTGAAGCTTTCTTT. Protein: CASSEVALMNTEAFF.

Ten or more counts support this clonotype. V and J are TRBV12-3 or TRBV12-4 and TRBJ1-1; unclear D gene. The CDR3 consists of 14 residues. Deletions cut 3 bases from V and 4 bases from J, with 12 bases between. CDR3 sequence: CASSFGISGTEAFF. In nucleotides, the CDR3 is TGTGCCAGCAGTTTTGGTATTTCGGGCACTGAAGCTTTCTTT.

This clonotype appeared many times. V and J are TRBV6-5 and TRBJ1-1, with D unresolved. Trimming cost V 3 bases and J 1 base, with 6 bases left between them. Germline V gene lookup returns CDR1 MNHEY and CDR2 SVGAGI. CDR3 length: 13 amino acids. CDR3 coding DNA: TGTGCCAGCAGTTATCGGGCGAACACTGAAGCTTTCTTT. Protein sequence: CASSYRANTEAFF.

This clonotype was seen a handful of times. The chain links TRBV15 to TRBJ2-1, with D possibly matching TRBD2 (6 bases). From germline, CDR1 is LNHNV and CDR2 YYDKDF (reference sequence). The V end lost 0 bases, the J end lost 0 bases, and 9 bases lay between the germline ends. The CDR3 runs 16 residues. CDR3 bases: TGTGCCACCAGCAGAGAGGGGAGGAGCTCCTACAATGAGCAGTTCTTC. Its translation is CATSREGRSSYNEQFF. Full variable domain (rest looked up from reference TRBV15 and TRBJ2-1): DAMVIQNPRYQVTQFGKPVTLSCSQTLNHNVMYWYQQKSSQAPKLLFHYYDKDFNNEADTPDNFQSRRPNTSFCFLDIRSPGLGDTAMYLCATSREGRSSYNEQFFGPGTRLTVL.

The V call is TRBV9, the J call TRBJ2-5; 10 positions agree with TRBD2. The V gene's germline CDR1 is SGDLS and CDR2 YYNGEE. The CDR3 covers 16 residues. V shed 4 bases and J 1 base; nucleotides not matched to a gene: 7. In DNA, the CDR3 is TGTGCCAGCAGCCCAGCGGGAGGGAGACTCCAAGAGACCCAGTACTTC. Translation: CASSPAGGRLQETQYF.

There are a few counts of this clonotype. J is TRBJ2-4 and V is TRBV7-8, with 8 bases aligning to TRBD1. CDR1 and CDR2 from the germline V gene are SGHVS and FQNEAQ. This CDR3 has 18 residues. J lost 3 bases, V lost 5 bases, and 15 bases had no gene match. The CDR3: CASSLGGQASGSKNIQYF. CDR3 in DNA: TGTGCCAGCAGCCTAGGGGGACAGGCCTCGGGAAGCAAAAACATTCAGTACTTC.

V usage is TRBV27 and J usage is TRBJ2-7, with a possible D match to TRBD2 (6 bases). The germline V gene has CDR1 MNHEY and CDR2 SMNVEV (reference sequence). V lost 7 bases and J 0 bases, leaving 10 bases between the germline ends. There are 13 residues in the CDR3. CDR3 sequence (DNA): TGTGCCAGCATGGCGGGGAACTCCTACGAGCAGTACTTC. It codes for CASMAGNSYEQYF.

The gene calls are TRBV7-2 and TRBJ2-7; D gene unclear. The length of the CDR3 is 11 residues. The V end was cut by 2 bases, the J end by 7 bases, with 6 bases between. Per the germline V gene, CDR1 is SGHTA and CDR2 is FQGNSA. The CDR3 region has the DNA TGTGCCAGCAGCTTAACCGGGGAGCAGTACTTC. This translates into CASSLTGEQYF.

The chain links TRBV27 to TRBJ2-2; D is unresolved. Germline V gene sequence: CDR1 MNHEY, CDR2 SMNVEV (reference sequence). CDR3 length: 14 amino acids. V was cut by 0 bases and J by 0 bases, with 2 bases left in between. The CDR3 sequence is CASSLSPNTGELFF. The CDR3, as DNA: TGTGCCAGCAGTTTATCCCCGAACACCGGGGAGCTGTTTTTT.

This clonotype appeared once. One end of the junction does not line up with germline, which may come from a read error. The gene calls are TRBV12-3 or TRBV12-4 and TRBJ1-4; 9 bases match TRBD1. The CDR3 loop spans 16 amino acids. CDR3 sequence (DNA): TGTGCCAGCAGGGACAGGGGTGGAGGAGCTAATGAAGAACTGTTTTTT. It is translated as CASRDRGGGANEELFF.

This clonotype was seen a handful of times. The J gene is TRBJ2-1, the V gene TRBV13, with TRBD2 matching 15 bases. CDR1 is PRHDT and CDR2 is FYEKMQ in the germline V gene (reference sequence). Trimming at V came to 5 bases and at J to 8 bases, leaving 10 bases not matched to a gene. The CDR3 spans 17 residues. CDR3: CASSRKGLAGGIHEQFF. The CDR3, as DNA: TGTGCCAGCAGCCGCAAGGGACTAGCGGGAGGTATACATGAGCAGTTCTTC.

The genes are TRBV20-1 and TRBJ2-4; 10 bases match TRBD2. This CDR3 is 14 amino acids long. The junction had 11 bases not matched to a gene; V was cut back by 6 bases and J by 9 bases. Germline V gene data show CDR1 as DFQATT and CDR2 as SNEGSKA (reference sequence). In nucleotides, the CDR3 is TGCAGTGCCGACTCTAGCGGGAGTAGAAGCATTCAGTACTTC. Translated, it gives CSADSSGSRSIQYF.

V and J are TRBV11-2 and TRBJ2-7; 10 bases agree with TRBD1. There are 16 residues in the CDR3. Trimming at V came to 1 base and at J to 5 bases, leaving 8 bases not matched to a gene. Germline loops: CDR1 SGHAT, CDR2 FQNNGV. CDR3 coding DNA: TGTGCCAGCAGCTTAGGGTTGCGGACAGGGGGGCACGAGCAGTACTTC. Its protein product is CASSLGLRTGGHEQYF. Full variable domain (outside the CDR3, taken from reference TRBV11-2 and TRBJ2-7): EAGVAQSPRYKIIEKRQSVAFWCNPISGHATLYWYQQILGQGPKLLIQFQNNGVVDDSQLPKDRFSAERLKGVDSTLKIQPAKLEDSAVYLCASSLGLRTGGHEQYFGPGTRLTVT.

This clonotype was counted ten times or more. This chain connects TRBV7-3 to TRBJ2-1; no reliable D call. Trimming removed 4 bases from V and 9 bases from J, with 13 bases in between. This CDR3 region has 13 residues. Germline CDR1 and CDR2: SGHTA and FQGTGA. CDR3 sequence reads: CASSSVSWGEQFF. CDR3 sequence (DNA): TGTGCCAGCAGCTCCGTCTCTTGGGGTGAGCAGTTCTTC.

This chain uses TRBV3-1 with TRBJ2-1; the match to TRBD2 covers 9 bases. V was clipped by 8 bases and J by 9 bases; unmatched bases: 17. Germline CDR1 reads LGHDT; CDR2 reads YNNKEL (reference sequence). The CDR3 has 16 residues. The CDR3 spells CASRQTSSGKSGEQFF. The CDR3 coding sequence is TGTGCCAGCCGACAAACATCTAGCGGGAAGAGTGGTGAGCAGTTCTTC.

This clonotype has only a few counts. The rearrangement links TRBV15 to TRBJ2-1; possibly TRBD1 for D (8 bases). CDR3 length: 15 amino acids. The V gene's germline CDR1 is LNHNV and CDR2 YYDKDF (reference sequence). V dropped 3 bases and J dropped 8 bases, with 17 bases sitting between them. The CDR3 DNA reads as TGTGCCACCAGCAGGGGGGGGACAGGTAGCTATGAGCAGTTCTTC. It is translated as CATSRGGTGSYEQFF.

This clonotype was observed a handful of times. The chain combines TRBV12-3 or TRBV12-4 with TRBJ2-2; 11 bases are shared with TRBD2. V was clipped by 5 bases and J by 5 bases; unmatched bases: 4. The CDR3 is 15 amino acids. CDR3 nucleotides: TGTGCCAGCAGTCCTCTAGCGGGGGGAACCGGGGAGCTGTTTTTT. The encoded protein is CASSPLAGGTGELFF.

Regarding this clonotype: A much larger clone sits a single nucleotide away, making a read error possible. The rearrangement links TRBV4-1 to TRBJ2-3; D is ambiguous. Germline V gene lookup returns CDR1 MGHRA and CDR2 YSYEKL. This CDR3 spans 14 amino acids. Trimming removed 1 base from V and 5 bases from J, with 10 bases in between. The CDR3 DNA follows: TGCGCCAGCAGCCAAGTTCACACCATAGATACGCAGTATTTT. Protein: CASSQVHTIDTQYF.